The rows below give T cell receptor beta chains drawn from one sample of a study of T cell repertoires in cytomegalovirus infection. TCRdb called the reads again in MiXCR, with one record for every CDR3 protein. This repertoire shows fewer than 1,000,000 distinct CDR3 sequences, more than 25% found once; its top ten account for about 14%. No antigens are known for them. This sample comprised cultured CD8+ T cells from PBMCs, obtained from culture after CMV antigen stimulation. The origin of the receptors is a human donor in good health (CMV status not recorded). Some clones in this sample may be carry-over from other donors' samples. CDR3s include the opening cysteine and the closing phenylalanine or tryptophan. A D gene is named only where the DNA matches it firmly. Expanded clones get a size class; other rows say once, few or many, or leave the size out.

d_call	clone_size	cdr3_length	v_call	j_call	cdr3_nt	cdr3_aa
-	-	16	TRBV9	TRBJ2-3	TGTGCCAGCAGCGCCTCCCCCGTAACCAGCACAGATACGCAGTATTTT	CASSASPVTSTDTQYF
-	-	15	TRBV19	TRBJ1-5	TGTGCCAGTAGTATTATATCGTCGGTCAATCAGCCCCAGCATTTT	CASSIISSVNQPQHF
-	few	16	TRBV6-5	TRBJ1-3	TGTGCCAGCAGTCCAGATAACTGGCAACGGGGAAACACCATATATTTT	CASSPDNWQRGNTIYF
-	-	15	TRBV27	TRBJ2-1	TGTGCCAGCAGTTCCCCTAGACTGCCGCACAATGAGCAGTTCTTC	CASSSPRLPHNEQFF
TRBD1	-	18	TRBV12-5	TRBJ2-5	TGTGCTAGTGGTTTGGTACACGGGGACCGGGACAGGGTGTGGACCCAGTACTTC	CASGLVHGDRDRVWTQYF
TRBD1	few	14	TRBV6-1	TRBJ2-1	TGTGCCAGCAGCTTGACAGGGGGCTGGAATGAGCAGTTCTTC	CASSLTGGWNEQFF
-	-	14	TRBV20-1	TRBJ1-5	TGCAGTGCTAGTGAAGGGTATAGCAATCAGCCCCAGCATTTT	CSASEGYSNQPQHF
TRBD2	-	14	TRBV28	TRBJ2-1	TGTGCCAGCAGTTTATCTGGACTAGCTGGTGAGCAGTTCTTC	CASSLSGLAGEQFF
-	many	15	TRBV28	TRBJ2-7	TGTGCCAGCAGTTTAAGGCCGGACGGAGCCTACGAGCAGTACTTC	CASSLRPDGAYEQYF
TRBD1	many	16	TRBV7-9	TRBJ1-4	TGTGCCAGCAGCCCATCACAGGGGCAGTGGAATGAAAAACTGTTTTTT	CASSPSQGQWNEKLFF
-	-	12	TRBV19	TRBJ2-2	TGTGCCAGTAGTTATATTTTAAGGGAGCTGTTTTTT	CASSYILRELFF
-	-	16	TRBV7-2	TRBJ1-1	TGTGCCAGCAGCTTAGTGAGAGGGGACCTGAACACTGAAGCTTTCTTT	CASSLVRGDLNTEAFF
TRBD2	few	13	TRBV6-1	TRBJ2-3	TGTGCCAGCAACCGGGGGGGCACAGATACGCAGTATTTT	CASNRGGTDTQYF
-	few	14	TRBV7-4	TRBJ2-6	TGTGCCAGCAGCTTCGGTGGTGGGGCCAACGTCCTGACTTTC	CASSFGGGANVLTF
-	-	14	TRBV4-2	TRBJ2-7	TGTGCCAGCAGCCAAGTCGTCGGGGTCTACGAGCAGTACTTC	CASSQVVGVYEQYF
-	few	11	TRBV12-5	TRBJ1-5	TGTGCTAGTCGGGTTCGTAAGCCCCAGCATTTT	CASRVRKPQHF
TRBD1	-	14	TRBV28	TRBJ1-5	TGTGCCAGCAGCCCCGGGACAGAACTTCAGCCCCAGCATTTT	CASSPGTELQPQHF
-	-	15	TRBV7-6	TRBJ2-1	TGTGCCAGCAGTCTCTTGGGGGGACCTACGGATGAGCAGTTCTTC	CASSLLGGPTDEQFF
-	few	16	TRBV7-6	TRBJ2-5	TGTGCCAGCAGCCCGTCGACCCGAGAGGATAAAGAGACCCAGTACTTC	CASSPSTREDKETQYF
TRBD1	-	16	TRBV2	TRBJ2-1	TGTGCCAGCAGACCGGGACAGGGGAGCTCCTACAATGAGCAGTTCTTC	CASRPGQGSSYNEQFF
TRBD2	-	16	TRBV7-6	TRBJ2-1	TGTGCCAGCAGCTTCACCCTAGCGGGGTCTTACAATGAGCAGTTCTTC	CASSFTLAGSYNEQFF
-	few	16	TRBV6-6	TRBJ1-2	TGTGCCAGCAGTTACCTCGAAGGAGCAGCTAACTATGGCTACACCTTC	CASSYLEGAANYGYTF
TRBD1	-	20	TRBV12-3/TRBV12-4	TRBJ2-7	TGTGCCCGGGCATTGATCCACGGGACAGTGTTTTCTTCTTCGTGCTACGAGCAGTACTTC	CARALIHGTVFSSSCYEQYF
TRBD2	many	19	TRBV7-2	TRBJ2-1	TGTGCCAGCAGCTCCTCCCTGACGAGCGGGGTGAGCTCCTACAATGAGCAGTTCTTC	CASSSSLTSGVSSYNEQFF
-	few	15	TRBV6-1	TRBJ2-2	TGTGCCAGCAGTGAACCAGCCATGAACACCGGGGAGCTGTTTTTT	CASSEPAMNTGELFF
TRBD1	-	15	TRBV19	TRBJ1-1	TGTGCCAGTAGTACCAAGACAGGGATGAACACTGAAGCTTTCTTT	CASSTKTGMNTEAFF
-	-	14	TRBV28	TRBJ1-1	TGTGCCAGCAGTGGGGGGGCCTGGGACACTGAAGCTTTCTTT	CASSGGAWDTEAFF
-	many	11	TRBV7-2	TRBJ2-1	TGTGCCAGCAGCCTCGGCGCCTTCCAGTTCTTC	CASSLGAFQFF
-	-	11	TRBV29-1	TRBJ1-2	TGCAGCGTTGAGGGGATAGGCGGCTACACCTTC	CSVEGIGGYTF